The rows below give T cell receptor beta chains drawn from one sample of a study of blood T cell repertoires in COVID-19. The method was immunoSEQ multiplex PCR; TCRdb's version includes in-frame clones alone and lacks a portion of them. The table includes roughly 250,000 clones, around 92% detected once. The sample consisted of peripheral blood. These receptors all stem from a person aged 18 to 29 with COVID-19, enrolled during active disease. Both conserved end residues are part of each CDR3.

v_call	cdr3_aa
TRBV30	CAWGRVPDGYTF
TRBV4-3	CASSHNRGNGYTF
TRBV11-3	CASRARQGQVNTEAFF
TRBV12-5	CASGLGSGTGATNYGYTF
TRBV7-8	CASQTSGEQYF
TRBV5-1	CASSSSLASGTSYEQYF
TRBV28	CASSQARQGLSGNTIYF
TRBV7-9	CASSPAPGEGRTDTQYF
TRBV27	CASRTPGLMNTEAFF
TRBV7-9	CASSLGTGSSYEQYF
TRBV15	CATSTTPAGVYEQYF
TRBV13	CASSERGTGINEAYEQYF
TRBV10-3	CAISVGRDSNQPQHF
TRBV6-2/TRBV6-3	CASSPEGAGNQPQHF
TRBV6-5	CASSTLAGGSYEQYF
TRBV29-1	CSVEDRGLTYEQYF
TRBV27	CASSGGSRDGYTF
TRBV7-2	CASSLKGLAGWSYEQYF
TRBV19	CASSMLARDTQYF
TRBV2	CASRLSGRAGETQYF
TRBV6-6	CASSSTPFQLDHSKHGYTF
TRBV5-1	CASSLDPRGLADTQYF
TRBV9	CASSVGGSRGNTGELFF
TRBV7-6	CASSLSGGSGYTF
TRBV5-6	CASSFVGQGSYEQYF
TRBV5-6	CASIARVLTGGPAYNEQFF
TRBV7-9	CASSLGVYSTF
TRBV5-5	CASSSDRNSYEQYF
TRBV15	CATSRDSAGEQYF
TRBV10-2	CASSEQGKGRNTEAFF
TRBV29-1	CSVDRGKAEAFF
TRBV14	CASSQGSLREPNPIEQYF
TRBV2	CASSVIRDRGIDEQYF
TRBV20-1	CSASLENTNYGYTF
TRBV5-4	CASSSRGSGTRETQYF
TRBV19	CASTLGREPKLFF
TRBV6-5	CASSYTGETQYF
TRBV5-5	CASSLHHRAGNTIYF
TRBV6-5	CASRGGDTYEQYF
TRBV4-2	CASSRGGADTEAFF
TRBV28	CASSLPGSEKLFF
TRBV6-5	CASSYHPFQVNTEAFF
TRBV2	CASGRESGSSYGYTF
TRBV19	CASSIWQGNTEAFF
TRBV12-3/TRBV12-4	CASSLSRGQFF
TRBV5-1	CAIPGQKMNTEAFF
TRBV5-4	CASSLFSGGVYGYTF
TRBV7-9	CASSFTAANTEAFF
TRBV18	CASSPRDRGLTRNQPQHF
TRBV5-4	CASSLGGLSYEQYF
TRBV6-2/TRBV6-3	CASSYSTVGVHNEQFF
TRBV10-3	CAISPGGGQPQHF
TRBV19	CASTHFGTGFPNEQFF
TRBV19	CASKHGSGNTIYF
TRBV3-1/TRBV3-2	CATGDTGQPQHF
TRBV19	CASSIDGQSNYGYTF